This T cell receptor (beta chain) is from a study of identical twins. Findings of the study overall: Fewer insertions characterized abundant cord blood beta clonotypes, whereas memory repertoires showed none. Within twin pairs, the out-of-frame alpha sequences they shared showed excess low generation probability. Within beta out-of-frame sequences, the excess sharing observed between twins was weaker.

This CDR3 contains 13 residues. Trimming took 1 base from V and 8 from J, leaving 12 bases between them. Germline-derived CDR1 and CDR2 are DFQATT and SNEGSKA (reference sequence). Unique molecular identifiers were present on cDNA, and template switching added a universal primer site. TCRdb redid the calling of the 5' RACE reads with MiXCR, one entry per CDR3 protein. The sample has fewer than 550,000 distinct CDR3 sequences; approximately 16% are singletons. There are a few counts of this clonotype. What it binds is not known. This same sample was also taken into another study, of yellow fever vaccine responses in identical twins.

The source is a woman aged 18 to 35 in good health. V gene TRBV20-1 combines with J gene TRBJ2-1, with unresolved D. Material: CD4+ T cells sorted from blood. In nucleotides, the CDR3 is TGCAGTGCTAGAGGAGTTGTCGTCTATGAGCAGTTCTTC. It codes for CSARGVVVYEQFF.